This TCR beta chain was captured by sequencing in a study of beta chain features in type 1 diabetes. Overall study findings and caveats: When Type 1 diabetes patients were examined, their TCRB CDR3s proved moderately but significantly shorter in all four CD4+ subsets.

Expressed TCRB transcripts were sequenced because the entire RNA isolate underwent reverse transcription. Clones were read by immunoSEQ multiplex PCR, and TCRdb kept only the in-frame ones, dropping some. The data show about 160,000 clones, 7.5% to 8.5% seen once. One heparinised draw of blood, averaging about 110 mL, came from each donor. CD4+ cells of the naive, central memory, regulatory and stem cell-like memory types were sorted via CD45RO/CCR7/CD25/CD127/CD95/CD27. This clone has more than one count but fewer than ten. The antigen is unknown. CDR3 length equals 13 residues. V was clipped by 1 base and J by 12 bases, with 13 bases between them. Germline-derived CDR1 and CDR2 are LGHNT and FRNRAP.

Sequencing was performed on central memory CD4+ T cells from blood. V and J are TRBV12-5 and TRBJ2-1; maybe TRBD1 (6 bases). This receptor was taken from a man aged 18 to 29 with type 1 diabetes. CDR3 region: CASGLGEGGWQFF. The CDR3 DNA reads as TGTGCTAGTGGTTTGGGGGAAGGGGGATGGCAGTTCTTC.